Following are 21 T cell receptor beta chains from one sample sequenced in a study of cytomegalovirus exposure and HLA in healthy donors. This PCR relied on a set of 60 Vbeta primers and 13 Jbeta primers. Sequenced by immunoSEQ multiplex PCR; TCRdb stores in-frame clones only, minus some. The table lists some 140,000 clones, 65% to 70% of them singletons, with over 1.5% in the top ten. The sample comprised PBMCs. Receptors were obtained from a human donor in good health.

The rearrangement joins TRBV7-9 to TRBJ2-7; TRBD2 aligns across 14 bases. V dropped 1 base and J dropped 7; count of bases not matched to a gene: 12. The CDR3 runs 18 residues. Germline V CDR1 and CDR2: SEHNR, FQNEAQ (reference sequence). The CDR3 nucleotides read TGTGCCAGCAGCTTAGGAGTGTCGCCGGGACTAGCGGGAGATGAGCAGTACTTC. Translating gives CASSLGVSPGLAGDEQYF.

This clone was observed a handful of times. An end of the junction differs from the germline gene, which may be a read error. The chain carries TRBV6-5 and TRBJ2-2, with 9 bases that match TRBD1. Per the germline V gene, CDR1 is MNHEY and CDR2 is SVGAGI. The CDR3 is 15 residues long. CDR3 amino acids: CASSSDRGSTGELFF. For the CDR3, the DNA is TGTGCCAGCAGTAGCGACAGGGGGAGCACCGGGGAGCTTTTTTTT.

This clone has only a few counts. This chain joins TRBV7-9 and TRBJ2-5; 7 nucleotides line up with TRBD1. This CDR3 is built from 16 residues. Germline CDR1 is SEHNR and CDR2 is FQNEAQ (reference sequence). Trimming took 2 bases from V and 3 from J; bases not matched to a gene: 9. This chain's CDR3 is CASSLSNRGQEETQYF. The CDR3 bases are TGTGCCAGCAGCTTATCCAACAGGGGCCAGGAAGAGACCCAGTACTTC. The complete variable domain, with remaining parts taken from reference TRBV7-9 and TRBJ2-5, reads DTGVSQNPRHKITKRGQNVTFRCDPISEHNRLYWYRQTLGQGPEFLTYFQNEAQLEKSRLLSDRFSAERPKGSFSTLEIQRTEQGDSAMYLCASSLSNRGQEETQYFGPGTRLLVL.

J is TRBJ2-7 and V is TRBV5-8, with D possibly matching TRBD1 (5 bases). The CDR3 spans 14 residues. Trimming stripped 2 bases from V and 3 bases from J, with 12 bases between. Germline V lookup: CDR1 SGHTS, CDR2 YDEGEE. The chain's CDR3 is CASSFPQGFYEQYF. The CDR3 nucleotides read TGTGCCAGCAGCTTCCCCCAGGGTTTCTACGAGCAGTACTTC.

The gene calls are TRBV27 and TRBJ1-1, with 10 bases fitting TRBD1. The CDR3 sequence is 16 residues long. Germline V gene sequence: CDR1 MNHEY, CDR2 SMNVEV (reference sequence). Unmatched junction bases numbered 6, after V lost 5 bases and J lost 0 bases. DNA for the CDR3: TGTGCCAGCAGTCAACGACAGGGGGCTGTGAACACTGAAGCTTTCTTT. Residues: CASSQRQGAVNTEAFF.

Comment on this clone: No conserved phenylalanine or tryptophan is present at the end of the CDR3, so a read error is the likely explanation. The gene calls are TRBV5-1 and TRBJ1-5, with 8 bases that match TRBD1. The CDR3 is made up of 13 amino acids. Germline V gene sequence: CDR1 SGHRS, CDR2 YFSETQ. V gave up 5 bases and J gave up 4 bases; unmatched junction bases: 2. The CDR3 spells CASRDRDNQPQHL. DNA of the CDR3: TGCGCCAGCAGGGACAGGGATAATCAGCCCCAGCATCTT.

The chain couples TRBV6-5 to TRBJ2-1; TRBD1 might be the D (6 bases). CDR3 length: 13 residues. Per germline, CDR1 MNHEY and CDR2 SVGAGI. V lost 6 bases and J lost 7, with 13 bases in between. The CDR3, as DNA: TGTGCCAGCAGGAGGGCAGGGGCGAATGAGCAGTTCTTC. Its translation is CASRRAGANEQFF.

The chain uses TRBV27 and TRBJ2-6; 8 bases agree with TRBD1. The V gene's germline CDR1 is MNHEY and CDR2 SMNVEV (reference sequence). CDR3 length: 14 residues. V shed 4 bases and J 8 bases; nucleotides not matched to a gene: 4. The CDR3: CASSSQGATNVLTF. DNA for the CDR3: TGTGCCAGCAGTTCCCAGGGGGCGACCAACGTCCTGACTTTC.

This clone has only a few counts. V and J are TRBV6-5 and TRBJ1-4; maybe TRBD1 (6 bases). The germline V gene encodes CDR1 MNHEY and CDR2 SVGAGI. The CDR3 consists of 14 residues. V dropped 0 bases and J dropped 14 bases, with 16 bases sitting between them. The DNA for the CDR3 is TGTGCCAGCAGTTACTCGGGGGGGGCGGGAGGGCTGTTTTTT. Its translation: CASSYSGGAGGLFF.

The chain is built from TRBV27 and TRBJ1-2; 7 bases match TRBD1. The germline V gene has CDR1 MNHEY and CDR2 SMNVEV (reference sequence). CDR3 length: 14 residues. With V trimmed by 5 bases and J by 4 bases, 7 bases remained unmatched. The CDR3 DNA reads TGTGCCAGCAGTAACAGGGGTGAATCCTATGGCTACACCTTC. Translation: CASSNRGESYGYTF.

Written as DNA, the CDR3 is TGTGCCAGCAGCCGCAGCGGGTTAGACTACAATGAGCAGTTCTTC. Its protein product is CASSRSGLDYNEQFF. V usage is TRBV11-2 and J usage is TRBJ2-1; perhaps TRBD2 as D (6 bases). V lost 5 bases and J lost 3, with 14 bases in between. The CDR3 has 15 amino acids. Germline V gene lookup returns CDR1 SGHAT and CDR2 FQNNGV.

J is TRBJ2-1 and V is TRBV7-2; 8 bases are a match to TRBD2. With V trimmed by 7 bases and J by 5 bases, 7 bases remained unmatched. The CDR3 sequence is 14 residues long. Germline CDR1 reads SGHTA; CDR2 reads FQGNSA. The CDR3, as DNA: TGTGCCAGCACCCCTGGTAGCGGGAACAATGAGCAGTTCTTC. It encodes CASTPGSGNNEQFF.

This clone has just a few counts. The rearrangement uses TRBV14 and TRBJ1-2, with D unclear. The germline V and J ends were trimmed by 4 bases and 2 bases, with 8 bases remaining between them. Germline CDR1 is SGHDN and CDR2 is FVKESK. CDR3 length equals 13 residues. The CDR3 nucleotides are TGTGCCAGCAGCCCCGACGGGAACTATGGCTACACCTTC. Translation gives CASSPDGNYGYTF. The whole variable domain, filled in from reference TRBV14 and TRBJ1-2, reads EAGVTQFPSHSVIEKGQTVTLRCDPISGHDNLYWYRRVMGKEIKFLLHFVKESKQDESGMPNNRFLAERTGGTYSTLKVQPAELEDSGVYFCASSPDGNYGYTFGSGTRLTVV.

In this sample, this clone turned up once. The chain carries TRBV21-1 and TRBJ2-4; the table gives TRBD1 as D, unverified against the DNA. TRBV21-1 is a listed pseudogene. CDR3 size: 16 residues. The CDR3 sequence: CASSVYKGADGHIQYF. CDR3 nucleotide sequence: TGTGCCAGCAGCGTATATAAGGGGGCTGATGGCCACATTCAGTACTTC.

CDR3 sequence reads: CSALGGPSTDTQYF. DNA of the CDR3: TGCAGCGCCCTGGGGGGTCCTAGCACAGATACGCAGTATTTT. The chain employs TRBV29-1 and TRBJ2-3, with D possibly matching TRBD2 (6 bases). The CDR3 has 14 amino acids. CDR1 is SQVTM, CDR2 ANQGSEA, per germline. Trimming took 7 bases from V and 0 from J, leaving 14 bases between them.

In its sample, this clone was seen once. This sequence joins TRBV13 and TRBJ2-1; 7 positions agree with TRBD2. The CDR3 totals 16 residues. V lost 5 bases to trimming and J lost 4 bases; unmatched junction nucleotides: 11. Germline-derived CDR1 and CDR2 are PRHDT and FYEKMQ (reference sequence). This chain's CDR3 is CASSTFGGEGYNEQFF. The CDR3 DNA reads TGTGCCAGCAGCACCTTCGGCGGGGAGGGTTACAATGAGCAGTTCTTC.

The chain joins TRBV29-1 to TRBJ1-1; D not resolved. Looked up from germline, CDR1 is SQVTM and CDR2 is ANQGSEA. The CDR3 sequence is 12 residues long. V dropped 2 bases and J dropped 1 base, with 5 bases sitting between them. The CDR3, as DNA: TGCAGCGTTGAACAGTGGAACACTGAAGCTTTCTTT. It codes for CSVEQWNTEAFF.

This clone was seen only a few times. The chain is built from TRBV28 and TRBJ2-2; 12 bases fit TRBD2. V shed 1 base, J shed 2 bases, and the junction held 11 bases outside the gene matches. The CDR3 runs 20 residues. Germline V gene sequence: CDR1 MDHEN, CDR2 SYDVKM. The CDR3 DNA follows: TGTGCCAGCAGTTTATTTTTCCCTCCTAGCGGGAGGGCCAACACCGGGGAGCTGTTTTTT. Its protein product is CASSLFFPPSGRANTGELFF.

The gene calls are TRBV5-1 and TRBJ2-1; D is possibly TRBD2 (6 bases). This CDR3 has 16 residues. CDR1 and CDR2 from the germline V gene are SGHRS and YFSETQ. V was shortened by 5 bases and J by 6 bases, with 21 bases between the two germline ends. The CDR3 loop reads CASSQIAVRVRNEQFF. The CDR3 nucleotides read TGCGCCAGCAGTCAAATAGCGGTTCGGGTCCGCAATGAGCAGTTCTTC. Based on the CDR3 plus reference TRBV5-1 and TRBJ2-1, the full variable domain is KAGVTQTPRYLIKTRGQQVTLSCSPISGHRSVSWYQQTPGQGLQFLFEYFSETQRNKGNFPGRFSGRQFSNSRSEMNVSTLELGDSALYLCASSQIAVRVRNEQFFGPGTRLTVL.

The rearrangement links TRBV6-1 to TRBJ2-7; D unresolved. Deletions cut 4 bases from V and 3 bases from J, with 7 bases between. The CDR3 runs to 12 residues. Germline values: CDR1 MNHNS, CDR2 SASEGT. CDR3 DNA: TGTGCCAGCAGTGCTGACAACTACGAGCAGTACTTC. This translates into CASSADNYEQYF.

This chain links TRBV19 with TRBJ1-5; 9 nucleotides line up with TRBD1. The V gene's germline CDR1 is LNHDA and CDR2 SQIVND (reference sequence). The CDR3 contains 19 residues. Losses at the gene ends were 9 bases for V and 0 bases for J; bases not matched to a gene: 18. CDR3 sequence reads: CASKTLDRGGGGSNQPQHF. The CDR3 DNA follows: TGTGCCAGCAAAACCCTGGACAGGGGAGGGGGGGGTAGCAATCAGCCCCAGCATTTT.